Listed below are T cell receptor beta chains from one sample, sequenced in a study of technical replicates of blood from a few donors. Measured with immunoSEQ multiplex PCR; TCRdb has only the in-frame clones, and not every one. The sample lists roughly 93,000 clones; about 94% were seen once. Material for sequencing was T cells isolated from PBMCs. The receptors were gathered from a human donor in good health. CDR3s include the opening cysteine and the closing phenylalanine or tryptophan. Fields, in order: V gene, J gene, clone size, D gene, CDR3 length, CDR3 DNA, CDR3 protein. D genes are given only for firm matches. Not every row has a clone size; where given, it reads once, few, many or a size class.

V: TRBV6-5; J: TRBJ1-3; size: NA; D: TRBD1; length: 15; DNA: TGTGCCAGCAGTCCGACAGGGGCTTGGGGAAACACCATATATTTT; CDR3: CASSPTGAWGNTIYF
V: TRBV5-4; J: TRBJ1-2; size: NA; D: NA; length: 15; DNA: TGTGCCAGCAGCTTTCCCCAGGGATTGGACTATGGCTACACCTTC; CDR3: CASSFPQGLDYGYTF
V: TRBV9; J: TRBJ2-7; size: NA; D: TRBD2; length: 15; DNA: TGTGCCAGCAGCCCTGGACTAGCGCTCTCCTACGAGCAGTACTTC; CDR3: CASSPGLALSYEQYF
V: TRBV12-5; J: TRBJ2-1; size: NA; D: NA; length: 15; DNA: TGTGCTAGTGGTTTGATGGGGGCACACAATAATGAGCAGTTCTTC; CDR3: CASGLMGAHNNEQFF
V: TRBV25-1; J: TRBJ1-4; size: NA; D: NA; length: 12; DNA: TGTGCCACCTGTGCAACTAATGAAAAACTGTTTTTT; CDR3: CATCATNEKLFF
V: TRBV7-2; J: TRBJ1-5; size: NA; D: TRBD1; length: 16; DNA: TGTGCCAGCAGCTCGACGACAGGGGGGAGCAATCAGCCCCAGCATTTT; CDR3: CASSSTTGGSNQPQHF
V: TRBV6-5; J: TRBJ2-2; size: NA; D: TRBD2; length: 14; DNA: TGTGCCAGCAGTTTGACTAGCGGGACCGGGGAGCTGTTTTTT; CDR3: CASSLTSGTGELFF
V: TRBV14; J: TRBJ1-1; size: NA; D: NA; length: 15; DNA: TGTGCCAGCAGCCAAGGTACAGGGTGGGACACTGAAGCTTTCTTT; CDR3: CASSQGTGWDTEAFF
V: TRBV5-1; J: TRBJ2-7; size: NA; D: NA; length: 13; DNA: TGCGCCAGCAGCTTATCAGGGGTATACGAGCAGTACTTC; CDR3: CASSLSGVYEQYF
V: TRBV25-1; J: TRBJ1-1; size: NA; D: TRBD1; length: 12; DNA: TGTGCCAGCAAAGGACAGGATGTTGAAGCTTTCTTT; CDR3: CASKGQDVEAFF
V: TRBV13; J: TRBJ1-1; size: NA; D: NA; length: 17; DNA: TGTGCCAGCAGCACTTCCTCCGTTGGGGCGCGAAGCACTGAAGCTTTCTTT; CDR3: CASSTSSVGARSTEAFF
V: TRBV15; J: TRBJ2-7; size: NA; D: TRBD2; length: 13; DNA: TGTGCCACTACTAGACTAGCGAATTACGAGCAGTACTTC; CDR3: CATTRLANYEQYF
V: TRBV4-1; J: TRBJ2-1; size: NA; D: NA; length: 18; DNA: TGCGCCAGCAGCCAAGATCCCGGACGGGGGAGCTCCTACAATGAGCAGTTCTTC; CDR3: CASSQDPGRGSSYNEQFF
V: TRBV19; J: TRBJ2-7; size: once; D: NA; length: 13; DNA: TGTGCCAGTAGTCCACGGACAGTATACGAGCAGTACTTC; CDR3: CASSPRTVYEQYF
V: TRBV5-1; J: TRBJ2-1; size: NA; D: NA; length: 14; DNA: TGCGCCAGCAGGCCGGGACTGGGGCTAAATGAGCAGTTCTTC; CDR3: CASRPGLGLNEQFF
V: TRBV19; J: TRBJ1-5; size: NA; D: NA; length: 13; DNA: TGTGCCAGTAGCCCCGCGTTCAATCAGCCCCAGCATTTT; CDR3: CASSPAFNQPQHF
V: TRBV29-1; J: TRBJ2-7; size: NA; D: NA; length: 13; DNA: TGCAGCGTTGCGACAGTGAATTCCTACGAGCAGTACTTC; CDR3: CSVATVNSYEQYF
V: TRBV11-2; J: TRBJ2-7; size: once; D: NA; length: 14; DNA: TGTGCCAGCAGCTTATGGAGGGATTATTACGAGCAGTACTTC; CDR3: CASSLWRDYYEQYF
V: TRBV5-4; J: TRBJ2-1; size: NA; D: TRBD1; length: 15; DNA: TGTGCCAGCAGGGCAGGACAGGGGGCAGGGAATGAGCAGTTCTTC; CDR3: CASRAGQGAGNEQFF
V: TRBV6-1; J: TRBJ2-7; size: NA; D: NA; length: 12; DNA: TGTGCCAGCAGTGAATATCCCCGCGAGCAGTACTTC; CDR3: CASSEYPREQYF
V: TRBV7-9; J: TRBJ1-2; size: NA; D: NA; length: 10; DNA: TGTGCCTCATTTGGCGGAGGCTACACCTTC; CDR3: CASFGGGYTF
V: TRBV5-4; J: TRBJ2-7; size: NA; D: TRBD1; length: 15; DNA: TGTGCCAGCAGCGTACCGGGACAGGGTAATTACGAGCAGTACTTC; CDR3: CASSVPGQGNYEQYF
V: TRBV9; J: TRBJ1-1; size: NA; D: NA; length: 16; DNA: TGTGCCAGCAGCGTAGAGGGGGACATAAAGAACACTGAAGCTTTCTTT; CDR3: CASSVEGDIKNTEAFF
V: TRBV19; J: TRBJ2-1; size: NA; D: TRBD2; length: 15; DNA: TGTGCCAGTACTCTCGGGACTAGCGGGAGAGGTGAGCAGTTCTTC; CDR3: CASTLGTSGRGEQFF
V: TRBV5-5; J: TRBJ1-3; size: NA; D: TRBD1; length: 17; DNA: TGTGCCAGCAGCCCGGTGGGCGGCGGGACAGGGGTAAACACCATATATTTT; CDR3: CASSPVGGGTGVNTIYF
V: TRBV30; J: TRBJ2-3; size: NA; D: TRBD1; length: 15; DNA: TGTGCCTGGAGTGTACTCGGACAGGGGACAGATACGCAGTATTTT; CDR3: CAWSVLGQGTDTQYF
V: TRBV5-1; J: TRBJ2-5; size: NA; D: TRBD1; length: 16; DNA: TGCGCCAGCAGCCCCGGCGGGACAGGACAGGGGGAGACCCAGTACTTC; CDR3: CASSPGGTGQGETQYF
V: TRBV5-1; J: TRBJ1-1; size: NA; D: NA; length: 13; DNA: TGCGCCAGCAGCCAAACCAGAGGCACTGAAGCTTTCTTT; CDR3: CASSQTRGTEAFF
V: TRBV5-1; J: TRBJ1-1; size: NA; D: NA; length: 16; DNA: TGCGCCAGCAGCACGGACCTTAAGGGGCGGCACACTGAAGCTTTCTTT; CDR3: CASSTDLKGRHTEAFF
V: TRBV5-4; J: TRBJ2-3; size: NA; D: TRBD2; length: 15; DNA: TGTGCCAGCAGCTTGAAAGGACTAGCGCCAGATACGCAGTATTTT; CDR3: CASSLKGLAPDTQYF
V: TRBV11-2; J: TRBJ1-6; size: NA; D: NA; length: 20; DNA: TGTGCCAGCAGCTTAGATCTTCCCTTTTTGATAGGGGATCATAGTTCACCCCTCCACTTT; CDR3: CASSLDLPFLIGDHSSPLHF
V: TRBV7-8; J: TRBJ2-5; size: NA; D: NA; length: 16; DNA: TGTGCCAGCAGTCCGCGAGGCCGGGGGGCACAAGAGACCCAGTACTTC; CDR3: CASSPRGRGAQETQYF
V: TRBV19; J: TRBJ1-4; size: NA; D: NA; length: 14; DNA: TGTGCCAGTAGTCCAGGACTGGGTAATGAAAAACTGTTTTTT; CDR3: CASSPGLGNEKLFF
V: TRBV6-5; J: TRBJ1-2; size: NA; D: NA; length: 14; DNA: TGTGCCAGCAGCATAACAGGGACTAACTATGGCTACACCTTC; CDR3: CASSITGTNYGYTF
V: TRBV4-1; J: TRBJ1-5; size: NA; D: NA; length: 15; DNA: TGCGCCAGCAGCCCGGGAGATTATAGCAATCAGCCCCAGCATTTT; CDR3: CASSPGDYSNQPQHF
V: TRBV6-5; J: TRBJ2-7; size: NA; D: TRBD1; length: 15; DNA: TGTGCCAGCAGTAGGGGACAGGGGCTAACCTACGAGCAGTACTTC; CDR3: CASSRGQGLTYEQYF
V: TRBV28; J: TRBJ2-2; size: NA; D: TRBD2; length: 15; DNA: TGTGCCAGCTCTTCAGTGGGGACTACCACCGGGGAGCTGTTTTTT; CDR3: CASSSVGTTTGELFF
V: TRBV30; J: TRBJ2-7; size: NA; D: NA; length: 13; DNA: TGTGCCGGTGGGGGACTTTGGAGTTACGAGCAGTACTTC; CDR3: CAGGGLWSYEQYF
V: TRBV7-9; J: TRBJ2-7; size: NA; D: NA; length: 14; DNA: TGTGCCACCAAACTGGGGGGATCTCCCTACGAGCAGTACTTC; CDR3: CATKLGGSPYEQYF
V: TRBV6-4; J: TRBJ2-1; size: once; D: NA; length: 12; DNA: TGTGCCAGCCTACATCTAGCTGATGAGCAGTTCTTC; CDR3: CASLHLADEQFF
V: TRBV18; J: TRBJ1-4; size: NA; D: NA; length: 19; DNA: TGTGCCAGCTCATTCGGGACTCTCCGGGTCGAAAGGAGTAATGAAAAACTGTTTTTT; CDR3: CASSFGTLRVERSNEKLFF
V: TRBV25-1; J: TRBJ2-7; size: NA; D: TRBD2; length: 15; DNA: TGTGCCAGCAGTGAATCGGGGGGGCAAGTCTACGAGCAGTACTTC; CDR3: CASSESGGQVYEQYF
V: TRBV30; J: TRBJ2-5; size: once; D: NA; length: 13; DNA: TGTGCCTGCCTCGGGAGCGGTAGAGAGACCCAGTACTTC; CDR3: CACLGSGRETQYF
V: TRBV10-3; J: TRBJ1-1; size: few; D: TRBD1; length: 13; DNA: TGTGCCATTACGACAGGGCGGAACACTGAAGCTTTCTTT; CDR3: CAITTGRNTEAFF
V: TRBV5-1; J: TRBJ2-7; size: once; D: TRBD1; length: 14; DNA: TGCGCCAGCAGCTTGGGGACAGGTGCCTACGAGCAGTACTTC; CDR3: CASSLGTGAYEQYF
V: TRBV5-1; J: TRBJ2-3; size: NA; D: NA; length: 17; DNA: TGCGCCAGCAGCTTGGCCGGGGGGACAGGATTCACAGATACGCAGTATTTT; CDR3: CASSLAGGTGFTDTQYF
V: TRBV14; J: TRBJ2-1; size: once; D: TRBD1; length: 16; DNA: TGTGCCAGCAGCCGGACAGGGGGGTTTTCCTACAATGAGCAGTTCTTC; CDR3: CASSRTGGFSYNEQFF
V: TRBV7-6; J: TRBJ1-1; size: NA; D: NA; length: 13; DNA: TGTGCCAGCAGTGGGGAGATGAACACTGAAGCTTTCTTT; CDR3: CASSGEMNTEAFF
V: TRBV11-2; J: TRBJ1-2; size: NA; D: NA; length: 13; DNA: TGTGCCAGCAGCCTCCTGACAGACTATGGCTACACCTTC; CDR3: CASSLLTDYGYTF
V: TRBV2; J: TRBJ1-6; size: NA; D: NA; length: 14; DNA: TGTGCCAGCAAAATTCTCGGTTATTATTCACCCCTCCACTTT; CDR3: CASKILGYYSPLHF
V: TRBV28; J: TRBJ1-1; size: NA; D: TRBD1; length: 14; DNA: TGTGCCAGCAGTAGGTCACAGGGGTACACTGAAGCTTTCTTT; CDR3: CASSRSQGYTEAFF
V: TRBV10-3; J: TRBJ2-2; size: NA; D: NA; length: 16; DNA: TGTGCCATCAGGAGTGGAGGGTCAACGAACACCGGGGAGCTGTTTTTT; CDR3: CAIRSGGSTNTGELFF
V: TRBV7-2; J: TRBJ2-3; size: NA; D: NA; length: 13; DNA: TGTGCCAGCAGCCCCACTAGCACAGATACGCAGTATTTT; CDR3: CASSPTSTDTQYF
V: TRBV28; J: TRBJ2-7; size: NA; D: TRBD2; length: 13; DNA: TGTGCCATTGAAAGCGGGAGGGCCTACGAGCAGTACTTC; CDR3: CAIESGRAYEQYF
V: TRBV28; J: TRBJ2-7; size: NA; D: TRBD1; length: 14; DNA: TGTGCTGGCGCGTCCAGGGGGCGCATCTACGAGCAGTACTTC; CDR3: CAGASRGRIYEQYF
V: TRBV6-4; J: TRBJ2-1; size: NA; D: TRBD2; length: 15; DNA: TGTGCCAGCAGCCTTAGCGGGGGGGCCGGCAATGAGCAGTTCTTC; CDR3: CASSLSGGAGNEQFF
V: TRBV9; J: TRBJ1-1; size: NA; D: NA; length: 13; DNA: TGTGCCAGCAGCGTAGGTGCGTACGCTGAAGCTTTCTTT; CDR3: CASSVGAYAEAFF